The 9 T cell receptor beta chains below come from one sample, sequenced in a study of blood T cell repertoires in COVID-19. Assay: immunoSEQ multiplex PCR; the TCRdb copy retains only in-frame clones and omits some. The sample holds 24,000 or so clones, approximately 90% seen once. The material sequenced was peripheral blood. These receptors were collected from a woman aged 80 or over with active or convalescent COVID-19.

This clone was recorded once. The gene calls are TRBV6-5 and TRBJ1-5; D is undetermined. Between the trimmed V and J ends, which lost 2 bases and 4 bases, there was a span of 12 bases. There are 15 residues in the CDR3. Germline CDR1 is MNHEY and CDR2 is SVGAGI. CDR3 coding DNA: TGTGCCAGCAGTTACGCATGGAACAGAAATCAGCCCCAGCATTTT. It codes for CASSYAWNRNQPQHF.

In this sample, this clone turned up once. CDR3 DNA: TGCGCCAGCAGCTTGGGAGGGTCGGGAAACACCATATATTTT. Amino acid sequence: CASSLGGSGNTIYF. V is TRBV5-1 and J is TRBJ1-3; D ambiguous. The CDR3 has 14 amino acids. Germline lookup yields CDR1 SGHRS and CDR2 YFSETQ. V was clipped by 0 bases and J by 4 bases, with 8 bases between them.

The chain couples TRBV7-8 to TRBJ2-3; tentatively, D is TRBD1 (6 bases). The CDR3 has 17 residues. V gave up 1 base and J gave up 2 bases, with 16 bases separating them. Germline CDR1 is SGHVS and CDR2 is FQNEAQ. CDR3 amino acids: CASSLVVRDTHTDTQYF. The CDR3 coding sequence is TGTGCCAGCAGCTTAGTCGTTCGGGACACCCACACAGATACGCAGTATTTT.

To note about this clone: The junction does not match germline at one end; this may be a read error. The gene calls are TRBV27 and TRBJ1-1; 7 positions agree with TRBD1. There are 14 residues in the CDR3. Germline CDR1 is MNHEY and CDR2 is SMNVEV (reference sequence). The CDR3 spells CTSRSGPTGLEAFF. CDR3 nucleotides: TGTACCAGCAGGTCGGGTCCGACAGGGCTAGAAGCTTTCTTT.

The chain uses TRBV27 and TRBJ2-1; 7 bases are shared with TRBD2. Germline CDR1 reads MNHEY; CDR2 reads SMNVEV (reference sequence). V shed 7 bases and J 4 bases; nucleotides not matched to a gene: 7. This CDR3 is built from 14 residues. The CDR3 nucleotides read TGTGCCAGCACTGCGGGAGTGGGTTACAATGAGCAGTTCTTC. Encoded protein: CASTAGVGYNEQFF.

This clone was detected a few times. The gene calls are TRBV27 and TRBJ1-3; D not certain. Germline assignment: CDR1 MNHEY and CDR2 SMNVEV (reference sequence). CDR3 length equals 13 residues. V gave up 5 bases and J gave up 2 bases, with 7 bases separating them. For the CDR3, the DNA is TGTGCCAGCAGTACCAGGACTGGAAACACCATATATTTT. Amino acid sequence: CASSTRTGNTIYF.

The chain carries TRBV4-3 and TRBJ1-6; D not certain. This CDR3 contains 15 residues. Trimming took off 0 bases at V and 10 bases at J, with 13 bases between the two ends. The germline gives CDR1 LGHNA, CDR2 YSLEER. The CDR3 reads CASSQDFGFGSPLHF. The CDR3 DNA follows: TGCGCCAGCAGCCAAGATTTCGGGTTTGGGTCACCCCTCCACTTT.

The rearrangement links TRBV4-1 to TRBJ2-7; the D is unclear. CDR3 size: 12 residues. Looked up from germline, CDR1 is MGHRA and CDR2 is YSYEKL. The ends were cut back, 1 base at V and 7 bases at J, with 8 bases in the middle. The CDR3 region is CASSQVSTEQYF. The DNA for the CDR3 is TGCGCCAGCAGCCAAGTCTCTACGGAGCAGTACTTC.

This chain uses TRBV27 with TRBJ2-2, with D perhaps matching TRBD1 (6 bases). The CDR3 extends over 13 amino acids. Trimming took off 7 bases at V and 5 bases at J, with 11 bases between the two ends. CDR1 and CDR2 from the germline V gene are MNHEY and SMNVEV (reference sequence). CDR3 in DNA: TGTGCCAGCATCGGACAGAGAACCGGGGAGCTGTTTTTT. This encodes CASIGQRTGELFF.